The 14 T cell receptor beta chains given below trace back to one sample, sequenced in a study of T cell changes during pregnancy in multiple sclerosis. Method: immunoSEQ multiplex PCR; TCRdb's copy keeps in-frame clones and lacks some. The repertoire holds about 70,000 clones, roughly 94% seen once, with 0.58% in the top ten. The sample in question was peripheral blood, obtained in the third trimester of pregnancy. The receptors were gathered from a female donor with multiple sclerosis, enrolled in a pregnancy study.

This clone was recorded once. The V and J genes are TRBV19 and TRBJ1-2, with 9 positions matching TRBD1. The CDR3 runs to 16 residues. Germline lookup yields CDR1 LNHDA and CDR2 SQIVND (reference sequence). Losses at the gene ends were 7 bases for V and 4 bases for J; bases not matched to a gene: 13. CDR3 coding DNA: TGTGCCAGTAAATCGACAGGGGGATCTCTCGGCTATGGCTACACCTTC. Its translation: CASKSTGGSLGYGYTF.

V usage is TRBV7-3 and J usage is TRBJ2-3; maybe TRBD2 (5 bases). Trimming stripped 4 bases from V and 0 bases from J, with 8 bases between. This CDR3 contains 14 residues. Germline V gives CDR1 SGHTA, CDR2 FQGTGA. The CDR3 region is CASSSRTSTDTQYF. The CDR3 DNA sequence: TGTGCCAGCAGCTCCAGGACTAGCACAGATACGCAGTATTTT.

V and J are TRBV5-1 and TRBJ1-3; tentatively, D is TRBD1 (6 bases). V was clipped by 4 bases and J by 4 bases, with 15 bases between them. Germline CDR1 and CDR2: SGHRS and YFSETQ. There are 15 residues in the CDR3. The CDR3 nucleotides are TGCGCCAGCAGCCCCGGGGGGGCGCGGGGAAACACCATATATTTT. It codes for CASSPGGARGNTIYF.

The V and J genes are TRBV19 and TRBJ1-5; no firm D call. The CDR3 runs 14 residues. The germline gives CDR1 LNHDA, CDR2 SQIVND (reference sequence). V lost 5 bases, J lost 4 bases, and 12 bases lay in between. This CDR3 reads CASSATGVNQPQHF. CDR3 nucleotides: TGTGCCAGTAGTGCCACGGGAGTTAATCAGCCCCAGCATTTT. The entire variable domain, with the rest obtained from reference TRBV19 and TRBJ1-5, is as follows: DGGITQSPKYLFRKEGQNVTLSCEQNLNHDAMYWYRQDPGQGLRLIYYSQIVNDFQKGDIAEGYSVSREKKESFPLTVTSAQKNPTAFYLCASSATGVNQPQHFGDGTRLSIL.

Regarding this clone: One junction end does not reproduce the germline sequence, and a read error may be involved. The chain uses TRBV20-1 and TRBJ1-2; perhaps TRBD1 as D (5 bases). The length of the CDR3 is 11 residues. Germline values: CDR1 DFQATT, CDR2 SNEGSKA (reference sequence). DNA for the CDR3: TGCAGTGCTAGAGATCGGGAGGAGAAGGGGTTC. As protein: CSARDREEKGF.

This clone was detected once. The rearrangement links TRBV29-1 to TRBJ2-3, with 13 bases matching TRBD2. The CDR3 is 15 amino acids. The germline CDR1 and CDR2 sequences are SQVTM and ANQGSEA. The V segment lost 7 bases and the J segment 2 bases; nucleotides outside the gene matches: 6. The chain's CDR3 is CSGWTSGGNTDTQYF. The CDR3 nucleotides read TGCAGCGGTTGGACTAGCGGGGGAAACACAGATACGCAGTATTTT.

V gene TRBV7-3 combines with J gene TRBJ2-3, with D perhaps matching TRBD1 (6 bases). The germline CDR1 and CDR2 sequences are SGHTA and FQGTGA. Trimming removed 5 bases at V and 9 bases at J, with 15 bases between. This CDR3 contains 13 residues. This chain's CDR3 is CASSPQGWGTQYF. DNA for the CDR3: TGTGCCAGCAGCCCCCAGGGGTGGGGGACGCAGTATTTT.

The chain joins TRBV9 to TRBJ1-3; D remains unclear. V dropped 6 bases and J dropped 4 bases, with 14 bases sitting between them. Per germline, CDR1 SGDLS and CDR2 YYNGEE. CDR3 length: 14 amino acids. The CDR3 sequence: CASTLTPGGNTIYF. For the CDR3, the DNA is TGTGCCAGCACCCTGACCCCAGGCGGAAACACCATATATTTT.

V is TRBV9 and J is TRBJ1-6; 10 nucleotides match TRBD1. Germline CDR1 reads SGDLS; CDR2 reads YYNGEE. V shed 1 base, J shed 5 bases, and the junction held 9 bases outside the gene matches. This CDR3 has 18 amino acids. The CDR3 is CASSVYSGTGANNSPLHF. The CDR3 coding sequence is TGTGCCAGCAGCGTATATTCCGGGACAGGGGCAAATAATTCACCCCTCCACTTT.

The genes are TRBV11-3 and TRBJ2-7, with 7 bases aligning to TRBD1. Germline trimming cut 4 bases from V and 2 bases from J; bases unmatched to any gene: 2. The CDR3 is made up of 13 amino acids. Germline values: CDR1 SGHNT, CDR2 YENEEA. The CDR3 sequence is CASSSGTAYEQYF. In DNA form, the CDR3 reads TGTGCCAGCAGCTCCGGGACAGCCTACGAGCAGTACTTC.

The chain employs TRBV25-1 and TRBJ1-2; D is unclear. Per the germline V gene, CDR1 is MGHDK and CDR2 is SYGVNS. The CDR3 has 15 residues. Trimming removed 1 base at V and 0 bases at J, with 9 bases between. The CDR3 reads CASSEFGEPNYGYTF. CDR3 nucleotides: TGTGCCAGCAGTGAATTCGGAGAACCTAACTATGGCTACACCTTC.

The chain combines TRBV19 with TRBJ1-6; D gene unclear. CDR3 length: 12 residues. Trimming left V 4 bases short and J 8 bases short, with 6 bases between. Germline CDR1 is LNHDA and CDR2 is SQIVND (reference sequence). The CDR3: CASSTQYSPLHF. DNA of the CDR3: TGTGCCAGTAGTACCCAGTATTCACCCCTCCACTTT.

This sequence joins TRBV6-5 and TRBJ2-4; D is ambiguous. CDR3 length: 15 residues. CDR1 is MNHEY and CDR2 is SVGAGI in the germline V gene. Trimming cost V 5 bases and J 0 bases, with 11 bases left between them. The CDR3: CASSLDVLAKNIQYF. CDR3 sequence (DNA): TGTGCCAGCAGTCTAGACGTTTTAGCCAAAAACATTCAGTACTTC.

The chain couples TRBV4-3 to TRBJ2-5, with 9 bases that match TRBD2. The CDR3 is 17 residues long. V lost 0 bases and J lost 6; bases outside the gene matches: 11. Per germline, CDR1 LGHNA and CDR2 YSLEER. In DNA form, the CDR3 reads TGCGCCAGCAGCCAAGATTCGCTTGGCGGGGGGGCGCAGACCCAGTACTTC. It is translated as CASSQDSLGGGAQTQYF.